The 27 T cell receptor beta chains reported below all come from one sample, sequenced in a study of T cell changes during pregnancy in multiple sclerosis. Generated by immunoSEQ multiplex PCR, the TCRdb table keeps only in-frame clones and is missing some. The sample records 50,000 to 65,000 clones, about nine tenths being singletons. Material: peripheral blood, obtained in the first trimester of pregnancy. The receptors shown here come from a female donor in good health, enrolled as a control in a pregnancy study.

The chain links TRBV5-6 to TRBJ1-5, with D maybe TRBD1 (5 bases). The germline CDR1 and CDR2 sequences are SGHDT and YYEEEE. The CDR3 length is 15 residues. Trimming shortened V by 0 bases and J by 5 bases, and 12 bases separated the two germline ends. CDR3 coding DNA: TGTGCCAGCAGCTTGGCCAGGGAGGGAGATCAGCCCCAGCATTTT. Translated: CASSLAREGDQPQHF.

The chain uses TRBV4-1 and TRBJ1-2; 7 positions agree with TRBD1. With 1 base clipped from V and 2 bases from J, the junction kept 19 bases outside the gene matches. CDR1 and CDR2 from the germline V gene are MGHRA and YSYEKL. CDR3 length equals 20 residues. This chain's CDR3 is CASSQARDSKVGPSNYGYTF. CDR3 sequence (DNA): TGCGCCAGCAGCCAAGCCCGGGACAGCAAAGTGGGCCCTTCAAACTATGGCTACACCTTC.

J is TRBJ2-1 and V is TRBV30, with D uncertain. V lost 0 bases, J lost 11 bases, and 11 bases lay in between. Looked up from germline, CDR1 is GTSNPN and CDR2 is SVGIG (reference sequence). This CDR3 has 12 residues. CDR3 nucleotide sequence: TGTGCCTGGAGTGTCCTCGGAGAAAAGCAGTTCTTC. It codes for CAWSVLGEKQFF.

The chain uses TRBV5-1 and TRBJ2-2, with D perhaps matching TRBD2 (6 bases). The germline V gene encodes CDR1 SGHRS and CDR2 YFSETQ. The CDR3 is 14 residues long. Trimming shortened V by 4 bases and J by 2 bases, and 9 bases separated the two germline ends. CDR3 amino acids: CASSAGPNTGELFF. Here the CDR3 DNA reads TGCGCCAGCAGCGCGGGACCAAACACCGGGGAGCTGTTTTTT.

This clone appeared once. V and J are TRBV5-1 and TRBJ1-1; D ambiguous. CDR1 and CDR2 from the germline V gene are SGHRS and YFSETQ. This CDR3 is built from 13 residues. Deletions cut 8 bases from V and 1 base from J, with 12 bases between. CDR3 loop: CASYLSSNTEAFF. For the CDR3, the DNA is TGCGCCAGTTACCTATCCTCGAACACTGAAGCTTTCTTT.

As DNA, the CDR3 is TGTGCCAGCAGCGTAGGGGGCCTTGCCTCTGGAAACACCATATATTTT. It encodes CASSVGGLASGNTIYF. The chain combines TRBV9 with TRBJ1-3, with D maybe TRBD1 (5 bases). Germline-derived CDR1 and CDR2 are SGDLS and YYNGEE. This CDR3 is built from 16 residues. The germline V and J ends were trimmed by 0 bases and 0 bases, with 10 bases remaining between them.

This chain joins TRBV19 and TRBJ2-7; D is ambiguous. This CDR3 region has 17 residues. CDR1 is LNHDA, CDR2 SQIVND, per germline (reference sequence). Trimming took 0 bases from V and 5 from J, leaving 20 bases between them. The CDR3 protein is CASSIDIEAATSHEQYF. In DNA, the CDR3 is TGTGCCAGTAGTATAGATATTGAGGCAGCCACCAGCCACGAGCAGTACTTC.

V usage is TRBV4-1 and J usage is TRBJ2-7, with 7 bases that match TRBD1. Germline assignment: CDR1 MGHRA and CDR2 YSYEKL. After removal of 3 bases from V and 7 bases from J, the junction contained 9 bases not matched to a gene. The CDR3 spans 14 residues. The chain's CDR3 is CASSQTGSPWEQYF. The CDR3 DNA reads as TGCGCCAGCAGCCAGACAGGGTCGCCTTGGGAGCAGTACTTC.

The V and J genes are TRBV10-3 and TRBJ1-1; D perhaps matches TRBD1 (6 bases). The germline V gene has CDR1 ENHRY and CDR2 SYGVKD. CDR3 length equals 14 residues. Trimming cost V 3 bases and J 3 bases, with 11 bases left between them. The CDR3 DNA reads TGTGCCATCAGTGAACAGGGCAGGGACACTGAAGCTTTCTTT. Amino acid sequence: CAISEQGRDTEAFF.

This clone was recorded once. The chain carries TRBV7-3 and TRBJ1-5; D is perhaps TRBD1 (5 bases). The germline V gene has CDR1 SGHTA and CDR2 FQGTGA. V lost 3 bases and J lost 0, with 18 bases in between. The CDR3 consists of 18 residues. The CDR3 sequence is CASSLSPYGGDSNQPQHF. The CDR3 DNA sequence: TGTGCCAGCAGCTTGTCCCCCTACGGAGGGGATAGCAATCAGCCCCAGCATTTT.

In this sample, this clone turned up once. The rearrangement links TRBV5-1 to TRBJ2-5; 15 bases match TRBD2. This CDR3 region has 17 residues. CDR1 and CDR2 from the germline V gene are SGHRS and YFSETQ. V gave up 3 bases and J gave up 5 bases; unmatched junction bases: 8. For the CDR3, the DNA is TGCGCCAGCAGCTCGCGGACTAGCGGGAGGGTTGAGGAGACCCAGTACTTC. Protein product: CASSSRTSGRVEETQYF.

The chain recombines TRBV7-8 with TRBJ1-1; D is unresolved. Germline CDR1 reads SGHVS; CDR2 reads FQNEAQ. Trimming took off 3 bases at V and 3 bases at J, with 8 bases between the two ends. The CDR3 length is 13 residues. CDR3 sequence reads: CASSFLRDTEAFF. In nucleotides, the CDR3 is TGTGCCAGCAGCTTCTTACGGGACACTGAAGCTTTCTTT.

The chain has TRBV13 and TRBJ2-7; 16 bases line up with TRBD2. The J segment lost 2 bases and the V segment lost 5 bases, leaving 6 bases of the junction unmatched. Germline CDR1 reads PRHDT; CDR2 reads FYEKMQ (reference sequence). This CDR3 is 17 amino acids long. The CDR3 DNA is TGTGCCAGCAGCCGGGGACTAGCGGGGGGGCAGCCCTACGAGCAGTACTTC. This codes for CASSRGLAGGQPYEQYF.

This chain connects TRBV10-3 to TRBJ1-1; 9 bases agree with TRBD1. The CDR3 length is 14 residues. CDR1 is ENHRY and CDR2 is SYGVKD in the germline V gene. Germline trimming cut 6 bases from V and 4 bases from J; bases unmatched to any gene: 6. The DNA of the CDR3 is TGTGCCATCAGCCGGGACAGGGAGAGCACTGAAGCTTTCTTT. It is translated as CAISRDRESTEAFF.

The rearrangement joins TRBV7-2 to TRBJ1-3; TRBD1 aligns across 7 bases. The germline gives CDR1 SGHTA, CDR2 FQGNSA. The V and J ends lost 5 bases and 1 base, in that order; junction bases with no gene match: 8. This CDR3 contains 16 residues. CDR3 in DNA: TGTGCCAGCAGCCGGGGTGGGACAGCATCTGGAAACACCATATATTTT. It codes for CASSRGGTASGNTIYF.

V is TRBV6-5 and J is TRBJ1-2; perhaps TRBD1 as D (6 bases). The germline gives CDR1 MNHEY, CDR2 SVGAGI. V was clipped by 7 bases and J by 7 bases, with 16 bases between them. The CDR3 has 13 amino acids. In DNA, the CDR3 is TGTGCCAGCAAACTCGGGGGGCTCCTTGGCTACACCTTC. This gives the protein CASKLGGLLGYTF.

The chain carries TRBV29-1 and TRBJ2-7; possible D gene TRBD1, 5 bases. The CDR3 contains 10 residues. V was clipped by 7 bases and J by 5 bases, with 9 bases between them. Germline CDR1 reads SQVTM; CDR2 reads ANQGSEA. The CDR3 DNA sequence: TGCAGCGCCGGACAACACGAGCAGTACTTC. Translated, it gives CSAGQHEQYF.

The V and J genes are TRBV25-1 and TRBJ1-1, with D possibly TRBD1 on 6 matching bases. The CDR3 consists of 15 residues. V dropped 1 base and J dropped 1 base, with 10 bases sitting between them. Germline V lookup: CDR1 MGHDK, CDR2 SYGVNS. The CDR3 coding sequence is TGTGCCAGCAGTGAATTAGGGGGACCGAACACTGAAGCTTTCTTT. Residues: CASSELGGPNTEAFF.

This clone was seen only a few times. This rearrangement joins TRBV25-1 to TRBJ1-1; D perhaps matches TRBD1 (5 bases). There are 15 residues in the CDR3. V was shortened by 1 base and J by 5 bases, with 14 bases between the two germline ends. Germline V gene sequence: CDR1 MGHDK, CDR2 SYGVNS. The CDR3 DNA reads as TGTGCCAGCAGTGAATGGCAAAGGGCAGGGACTGAAGCTTTCTTT. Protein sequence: CASSEWQRAGTEAFF.

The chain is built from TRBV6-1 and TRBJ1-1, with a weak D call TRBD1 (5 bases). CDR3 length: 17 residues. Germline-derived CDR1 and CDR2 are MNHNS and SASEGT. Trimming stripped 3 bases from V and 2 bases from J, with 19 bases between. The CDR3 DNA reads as TGTGCCAGCAGTGACGCCGCGACAGTTATTTATAACACTGAAGCTTTCTTT. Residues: CASSDAATVIYNTEAFF.

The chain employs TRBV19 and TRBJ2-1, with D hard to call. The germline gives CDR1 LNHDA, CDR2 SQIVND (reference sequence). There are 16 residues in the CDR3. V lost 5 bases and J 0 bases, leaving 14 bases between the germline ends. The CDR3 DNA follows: TGTGCCAGTAGTCCCGCCCCACAGAGCTCCTACAATGAGCAGTTCTTC. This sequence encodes CASSPAPQSSYNEQFF.

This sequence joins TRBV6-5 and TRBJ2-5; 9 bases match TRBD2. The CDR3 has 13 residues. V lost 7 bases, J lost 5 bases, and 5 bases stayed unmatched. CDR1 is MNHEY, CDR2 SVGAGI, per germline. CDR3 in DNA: TGTGCCAGCAAGCGGGGGGTAGGGGAGACCCAGTACTTC. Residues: CASKRGVGETQYF.

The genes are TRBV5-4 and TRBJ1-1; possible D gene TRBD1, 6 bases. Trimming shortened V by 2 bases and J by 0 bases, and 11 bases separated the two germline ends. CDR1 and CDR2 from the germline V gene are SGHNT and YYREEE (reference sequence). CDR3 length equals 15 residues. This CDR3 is CASSFLGGMNTEAFF. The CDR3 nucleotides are TGTGCCAGCAGCTTCTTAGGGGGTATGAACACTGAAGCTTTCTTT.

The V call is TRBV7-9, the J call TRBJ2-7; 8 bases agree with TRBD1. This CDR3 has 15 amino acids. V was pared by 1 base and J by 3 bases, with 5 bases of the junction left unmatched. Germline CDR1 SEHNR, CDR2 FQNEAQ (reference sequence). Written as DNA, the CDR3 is TGTGCCAGCAGCTTAGGTCGGACAGGGAGCTACGAGCAGTACTTC. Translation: CASSLGRTGSYEQYF.

The CDR3 is CASSLDRGLNGELFF. The CDR3 nucleotides read TGTGCCAGCAGCTTGGACAGGGGGCTAAACGGGGAGCTGTTTTTT. The V and J genes are TRBV7-2 and TRBJ2-2; TRBD1 agrees at 11 bases. Trimming removed 3 bases from V and 7 bases from J; junction bases left unmatched: 4. This CDR3 has 15 amino acids. Germline-derived CDR1 and CDR2 are SGHTA and FQGNSA.

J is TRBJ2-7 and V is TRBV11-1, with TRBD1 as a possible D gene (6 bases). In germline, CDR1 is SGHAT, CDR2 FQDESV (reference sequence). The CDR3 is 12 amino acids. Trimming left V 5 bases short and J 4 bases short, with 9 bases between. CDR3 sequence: CASSRTAYEQYF. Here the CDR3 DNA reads TGTGCCAGCAGCCGGACAGCATACGAGCAGTACTTC.

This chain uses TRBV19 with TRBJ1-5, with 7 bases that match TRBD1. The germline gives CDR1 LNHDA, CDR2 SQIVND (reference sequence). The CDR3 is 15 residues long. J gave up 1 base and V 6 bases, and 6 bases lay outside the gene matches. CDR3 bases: TGTGCCAGTAGACTCGACAGGGCGAGCAATCAGCCCCAGCATTTT. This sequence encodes CASRLDRASNQPQHF. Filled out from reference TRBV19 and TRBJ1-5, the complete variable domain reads DGGITQSPKYLFRKEGQNVTLSCEQNLNHDAMYWYRQDPGQGLRLIYYSQIVNDFQKGDIAEGYSVSREKKESFPLTVTSAQKNPTAFYLCASRLDRASNQPQHFGDGTRLSIL.